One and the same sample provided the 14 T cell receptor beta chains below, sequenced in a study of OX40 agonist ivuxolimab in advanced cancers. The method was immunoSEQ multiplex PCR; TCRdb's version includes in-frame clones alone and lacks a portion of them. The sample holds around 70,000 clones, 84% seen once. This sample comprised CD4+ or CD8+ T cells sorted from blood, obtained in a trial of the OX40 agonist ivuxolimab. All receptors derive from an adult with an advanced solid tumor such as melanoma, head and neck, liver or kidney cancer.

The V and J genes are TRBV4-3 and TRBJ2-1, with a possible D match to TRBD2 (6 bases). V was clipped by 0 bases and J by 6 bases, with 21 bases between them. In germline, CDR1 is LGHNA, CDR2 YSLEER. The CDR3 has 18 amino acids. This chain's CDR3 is CASSQDGWKRASGNEQFF. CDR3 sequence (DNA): TGCGCCAGCAGCCAAGATGGGTGGAAGCGGGCGTCAGGCAATGAGCAGTTCTTC.

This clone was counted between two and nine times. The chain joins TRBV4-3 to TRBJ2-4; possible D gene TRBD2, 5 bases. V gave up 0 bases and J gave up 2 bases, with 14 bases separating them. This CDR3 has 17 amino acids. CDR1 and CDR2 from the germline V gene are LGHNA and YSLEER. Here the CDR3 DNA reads TGCGCCAGCAGCCAAGATCTCCGGGGTTCGACCAAAAACATTCAGTACTTC. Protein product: CASSQDLRGSTKNIQYF.

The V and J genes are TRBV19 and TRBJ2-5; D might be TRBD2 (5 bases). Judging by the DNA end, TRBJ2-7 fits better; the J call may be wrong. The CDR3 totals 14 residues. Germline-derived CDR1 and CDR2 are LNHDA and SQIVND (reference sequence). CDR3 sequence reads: CASSLRGPTYEQYF. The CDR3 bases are TGTGCCAGTAGTCTTCGGGGTCCTACCTACGAGCAGTACTTC.

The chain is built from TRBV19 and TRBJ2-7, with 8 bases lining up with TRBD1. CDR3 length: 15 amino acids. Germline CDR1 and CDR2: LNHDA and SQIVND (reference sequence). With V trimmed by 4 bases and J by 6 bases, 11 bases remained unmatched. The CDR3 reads CASSTRQGNTGEQYF. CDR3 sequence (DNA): TGTGCCAGTAGTACAAGACAGGGGAATACGGGCGAGCAGTACTTC.

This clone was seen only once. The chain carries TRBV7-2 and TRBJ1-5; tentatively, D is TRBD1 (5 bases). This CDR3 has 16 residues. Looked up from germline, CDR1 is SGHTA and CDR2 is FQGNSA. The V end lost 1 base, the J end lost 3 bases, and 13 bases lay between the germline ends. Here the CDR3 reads CASSLGTGAVNQPQHF. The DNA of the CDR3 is TGTGCCAGCAGCTTAGGTACCGGGGCCGTCAATCAGCCCCAGCATTTT. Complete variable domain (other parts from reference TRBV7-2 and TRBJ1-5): GAGVSQSPSNKVTEKGKDVELRCDPISGHTALYWYRQSLGQGLEFLIYFQGNSAPDKSGLPSDRFSAERTGGSVSTLTIQRTQQEDSAVYLCASSLGTGAVNQPQHFGDGTRLSIL.

This CDR3 is CASAYIRARNTGELFF. In nucleotides, the CDR3 is TGTGCCAGCGCTTACATTAGGGCGCGGAACACCGGGGAGCTGTTTTTT. The V call is TRBV2, the J call TRBJ2-2; unclear D gene. Deletions cut 8 bases from V and 1 base from J, with 17 bases between. Germline-derived CDR1 and CDR2 are SNHLY and FYNNEI. The CDR3 is 16 amino acids.

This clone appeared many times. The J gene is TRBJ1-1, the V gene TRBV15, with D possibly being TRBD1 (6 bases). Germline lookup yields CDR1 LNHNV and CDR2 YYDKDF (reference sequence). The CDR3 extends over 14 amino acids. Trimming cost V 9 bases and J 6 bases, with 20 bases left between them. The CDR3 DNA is TGTGCCACTCAACCCGTCGGACAGCTCGCTGAAGCTTTCTTT. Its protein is CATQPVGQLAEAFF.

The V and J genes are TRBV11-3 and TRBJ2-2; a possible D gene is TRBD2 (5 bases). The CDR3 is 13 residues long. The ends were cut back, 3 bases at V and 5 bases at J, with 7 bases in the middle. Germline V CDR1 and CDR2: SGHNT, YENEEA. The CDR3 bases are TGTGCCAGCAGCTTTGGCGGGACCGGGGAGCTGTTTTTT. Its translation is CASSFGGTGELFF.

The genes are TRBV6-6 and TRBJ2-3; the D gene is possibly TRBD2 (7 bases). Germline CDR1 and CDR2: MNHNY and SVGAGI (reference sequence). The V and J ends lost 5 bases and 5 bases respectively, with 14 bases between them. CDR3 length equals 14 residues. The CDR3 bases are TGTGCCAGCAGTCCCGGGGGGCCGGAAGATACGCAGTATTTT. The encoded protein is CASSPGGPEDTQYF.

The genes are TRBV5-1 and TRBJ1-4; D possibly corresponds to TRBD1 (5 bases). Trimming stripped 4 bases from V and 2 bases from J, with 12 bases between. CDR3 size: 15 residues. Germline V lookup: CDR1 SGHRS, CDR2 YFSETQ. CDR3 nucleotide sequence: TGCGCCAGCAGCGTTGTCGGGGCGACTAATGAAAAACTGTTTTTT. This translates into CASSVVGATNEKLFF.

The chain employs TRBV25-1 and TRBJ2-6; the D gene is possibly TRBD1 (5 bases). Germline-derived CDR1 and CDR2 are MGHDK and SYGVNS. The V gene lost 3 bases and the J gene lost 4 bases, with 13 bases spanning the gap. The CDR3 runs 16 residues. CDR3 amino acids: CASSDPPGLGANVLTF. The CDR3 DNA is TGTGCCAGCAGTGATCCACCAGGGTTGGGGGCCAACGTCCTGACTTTC.

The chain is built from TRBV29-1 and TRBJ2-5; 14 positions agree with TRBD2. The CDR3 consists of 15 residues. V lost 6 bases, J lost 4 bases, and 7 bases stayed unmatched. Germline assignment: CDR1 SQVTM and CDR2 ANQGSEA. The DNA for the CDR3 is TGCAGCGTATTGACTAGCGGGGGGGCCCGAGAGACCCAGTACTTC. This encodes CSVLTSGGARETQYF.

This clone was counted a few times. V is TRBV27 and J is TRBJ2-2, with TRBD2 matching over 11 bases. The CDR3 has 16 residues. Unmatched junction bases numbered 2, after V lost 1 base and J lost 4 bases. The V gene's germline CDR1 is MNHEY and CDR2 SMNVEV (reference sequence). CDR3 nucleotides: TGTGCCAGCAGTTTATGGCTAGCGGGGGGCACCGGGGAGCTGTTTTTT. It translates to CASSLWLAGGTGELFF.

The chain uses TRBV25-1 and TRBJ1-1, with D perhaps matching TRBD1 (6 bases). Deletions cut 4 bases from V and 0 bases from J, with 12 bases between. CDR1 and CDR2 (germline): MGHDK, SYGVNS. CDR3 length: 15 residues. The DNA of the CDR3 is TGTGCCAGCAGTGCTCGTTGGGGGCTGAACACTGAAGCTTTCTTT. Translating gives CASSARWGLNTEAFF. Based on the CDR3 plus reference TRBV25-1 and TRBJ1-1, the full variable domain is EADIYQTPRYLVIGTGKKITLECSQTMGHDKMYWYQQDPGMELHLIHYSYGVNSTEKGDLSSESTVSRIRTEHFPLTLESARPSHTSQYLCASSARWGLNTEAFFGQGTRLTVV.